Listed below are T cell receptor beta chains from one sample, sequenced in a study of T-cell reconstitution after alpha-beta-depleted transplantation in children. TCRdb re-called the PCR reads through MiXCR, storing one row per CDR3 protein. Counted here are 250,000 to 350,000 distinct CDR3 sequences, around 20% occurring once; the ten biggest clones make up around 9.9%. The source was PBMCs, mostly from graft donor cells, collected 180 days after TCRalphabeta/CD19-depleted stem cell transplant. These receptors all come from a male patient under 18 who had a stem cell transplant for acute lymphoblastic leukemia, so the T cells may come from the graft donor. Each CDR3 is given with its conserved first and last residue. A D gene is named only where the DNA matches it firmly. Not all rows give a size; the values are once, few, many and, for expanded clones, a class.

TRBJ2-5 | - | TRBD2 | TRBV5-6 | TGTGCCAGCAGCTTTCCAACCCCGACTAGCGGTCAAGAGACCCAGTACTTC | CASSFPTPTSGQETQYF
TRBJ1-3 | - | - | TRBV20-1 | TGCAGTGCTGTTGGCCCCCGCAGGGGTGGAAACACCATATATTTT | CSAVGPRRGGNTIYF
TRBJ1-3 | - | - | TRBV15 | TGTGCCACCAGCAAGCGGGCTTCCTCTGGAAACACCATATATTTT | CATSKRASSGNTIYF
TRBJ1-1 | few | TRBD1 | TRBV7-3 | TGTGCCAGCAGCGAAACAGGGGACACTGAAGCTTTCTTT | CASSETGDTEAFF
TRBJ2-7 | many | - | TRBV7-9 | TGTGCCAGCAGCACGGGCTCCTACGAGCAGTACTTC | CASSTGSYEQYF
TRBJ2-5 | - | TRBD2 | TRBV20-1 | TGCTGTGCTAGAGATAGGAGGACTAGCGGAAGCCAAGAGACCCAGTACTTC | CCARDRRTSGSQETQYF
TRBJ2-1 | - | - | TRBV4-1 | TGCGCCAGCAGATCTCCGGGACAAGGGTACAATGAGCAGTTCTTC | CASRSPGQGYNEQFF
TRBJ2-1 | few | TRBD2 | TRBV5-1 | TGCGCCAGCAGCCCTAGCGGGAGGGCCCTAGGTGAGCAGTTCTTC | CASSPSGRALGEQFF
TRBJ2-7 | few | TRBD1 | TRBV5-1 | TGCGCCACTCGCAAGGGGGCTGTCTCCTACGAGCAGTACTTC | CATRKGAVSYEQYF
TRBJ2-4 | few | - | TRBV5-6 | TGTGCCAGCAGCTTGGTGGGTAACCTAGCCAAAAACATTCAGTACTTC | CASSLVGNLAKNIQYF
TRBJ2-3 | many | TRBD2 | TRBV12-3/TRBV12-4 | TGTGCCAGCAGTTTCACTAGCGGGAGAGATACGCAGTATTTT | CASSFTSGRDTQYF
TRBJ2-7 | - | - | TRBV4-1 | TGCGCCAGCAGCCACGGGACGGAGGGATTCGAGCAGTACTTC | CASSHGTEGFEQYF
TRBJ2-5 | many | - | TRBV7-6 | TGTGCCAGCAGCTTATGGGACGCGTCAGAGACCCAGTACTTC | CASSLWDASETQYF
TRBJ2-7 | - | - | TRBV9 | TGTGCCAGCAGCGTAGGGCAGAAACCCCGCTACGAGCAGTACTTC | CASSVGQKPRYEQYF
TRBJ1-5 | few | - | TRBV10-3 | TGTGCCATCAGTGAGTCTATGTACGGTAGCAATCAGCCCCAGCATTTT | CAISESMYGSNQPQHF
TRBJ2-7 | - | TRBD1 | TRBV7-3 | TGTGCCAGCAGCTTAAGGATGGGTAACAGGGGGCGCCCCGGGAGAGGAGTTTACGAGCAGTACTTC | CASSLRMGNRGRPGRGVYEQYF
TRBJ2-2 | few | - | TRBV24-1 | TGTGCCACCAGTGAATCAGAGAACACCGGGGAGCTGTTTTTT | CATSESENTGELFF
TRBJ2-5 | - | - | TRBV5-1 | TGCGCCAGCAGCCACTCCGGGGAGACCCAGTACTTC | CASSHSGETQYF
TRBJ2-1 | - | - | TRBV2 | TGTGCCAGCAGTGAATCCCGCGGGAAAGGTGAGCAGTTCTTC | CASSESRGKGEQFF
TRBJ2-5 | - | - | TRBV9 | TGTGCCAGCAGCGTAGAAGTCGAGTCATACTACGGACCGCGGGAGACCCAGTACTTC | CASSVEVESYYGPRETQYF
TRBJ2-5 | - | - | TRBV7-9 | TGTGCCAGCAAGGCGGTCCAAGAGACCCAGTACTTC | CASKAVQETQYF
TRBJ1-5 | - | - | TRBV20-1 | TGCAGTGCTAGAGGCAGGGCCTATCAGCCCCAGCATTTT | CSARGRAYQPQHF
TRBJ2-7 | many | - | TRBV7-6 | TGTGCCAGCAGCTTAGGGACAGGGAGGGCCTACGAGCAGTACTTC | CASSLGTGRAYEQYF
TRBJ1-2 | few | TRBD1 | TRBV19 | TGTGCCAGTAAGGACATCGGGACAGGGGGGAAGGGCTACACCTTC | CASKDIGTGGKGYTF
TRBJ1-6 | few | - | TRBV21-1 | TGTGCCAGCAGCAAAGGCTCCTATAATTCACCCCTCCACTTT | CASSKGSYNSPLHF
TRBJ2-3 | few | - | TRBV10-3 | TGTGCCATCAGTAAAACTCGGACGCAGCGGTGGGCAGATACGCAGTATTTT | CAISKTRTQRWADTQYF
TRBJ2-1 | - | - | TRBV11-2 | TGTGCCAGCAGCTTCGGAGACATCCAGTTCTTC | CASSFGDIQFF
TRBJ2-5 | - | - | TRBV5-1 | TGCGCCAGCAGCTTAGCGGATCAAGAGACCCAGTACTTC | CASSLADQETQYF
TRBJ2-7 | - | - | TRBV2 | TGTGCCAGCAGAGGGGGTAGGGCGGCTCACGAGCAGTACTTC | CASRGGRAAHEQYF
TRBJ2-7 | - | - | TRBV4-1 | TGCGCCAGCAGCCAAGTAGCGGTACTCGACGAGCAGTACTTC | CASSQVAVLDEQYF
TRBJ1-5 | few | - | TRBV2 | TGTGCCAGCAGTGAATGGGTGGCCGACAGCCAGCCCCAGCATTTT | CASSEWVADSQPQHF
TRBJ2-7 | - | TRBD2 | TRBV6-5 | TGTGCCAGCAGTTACTTCGGACTAGCGGGGAACTCGGACTACGAGCAGTACTTC | CASSYFGLAGNSDYEQYF
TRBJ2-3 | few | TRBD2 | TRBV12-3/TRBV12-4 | TGTGCCAGCAGTTTAGCAGGGACTAGGGCAGATACGCAGTATTTT | CASSLAGTRADTQYF
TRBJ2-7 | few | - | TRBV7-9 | TGTGCCAGCAGCCGGGAGATCTGGACACGCGAGCAGTACTTC | CASSREIWTREQYF
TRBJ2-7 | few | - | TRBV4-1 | TGCGCCAGCAGCCAAGATCGACAGGCCTACGAGCAGTACTTC | CASSQDRQAYEQYF
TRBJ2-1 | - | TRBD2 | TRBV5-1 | TGCGCCAGCAGCTTGGCGGCGGGAGGGGATGAGCAGTTCTTC | CASSLAAGGDEQFF
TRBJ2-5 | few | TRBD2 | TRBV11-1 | TGTGCCAGCAGCCTCCACTTGGGACTAGCGGGAGGATTGGTGACCCAGTACTTC | CASSLHLGLAGGLVTQYF
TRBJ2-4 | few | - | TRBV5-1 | TGCGCCAGCAGCTTGGAAGGCGGGGACATTCAGTACTTC | CASSLEGGDIQYF
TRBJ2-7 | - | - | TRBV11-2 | TGTGCCAGCAGCTCTATCCGACAGACCTACGAGCAGTACTTC | CASSSIRQTYEQYF
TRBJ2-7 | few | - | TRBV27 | TGTGCCAGCTCGACCGGAGGGGCGAGCTACGAGCAGTACTTC | CASSTGGASYEQYF
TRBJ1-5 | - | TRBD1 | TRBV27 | TGTGCCAGCAGTTTATCGACAGGGGGGCGGCAGCCCCAGCATTTT | CASSLSTGGRQPQHF
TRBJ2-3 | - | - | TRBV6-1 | TGTGCCAGCACCTTTAGCGGAGGCAGGGATACGCAGTATTTT | CASTFSGGRDTQYF
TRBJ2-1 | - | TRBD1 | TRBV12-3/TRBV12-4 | TGTGCCAGCAGTCCCCCCGGGACAGGGGGCAATGAGCAGTTCTTC | CASSPPGTGGNEQFF
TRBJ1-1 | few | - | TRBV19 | TGTGCCAGTAGTGTTCACGGGGAGGTCGAAGCTTTCTTT | CASSVHGEVEAFF
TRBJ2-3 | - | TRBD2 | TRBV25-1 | TGTGCCAGCAGCCCAGGGCTAGCGGGAGGGGACGGCACAGATACGCAGTATTTT | CASSPGLAGGDGTDTQYF
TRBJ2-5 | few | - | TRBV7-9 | TGTGCCAGCAGCTCCCCGTATCTAGCGAACACCCAAGAGACCCAGTACTTC | CASSSPYLANTQETQYF
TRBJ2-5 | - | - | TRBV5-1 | TGCGCCAGCAGCTTGCTTCAACCGGGACCCATCCAAGAGACCCAGTACTTC | CASSLLQPGPIQETQYF
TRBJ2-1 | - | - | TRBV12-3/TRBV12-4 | TGTGCCAGCAGGGATCCGGGGCCCGTGACCTACAATGAGCAGTTCTTC | CASRDPGPVTYNEQFF
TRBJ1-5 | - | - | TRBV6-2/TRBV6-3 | TGTGCCAGCAGTTGGGGCGCGTATAGCAATCAGCCCCAGCATTTT | CASSWGAYSNQPQHF
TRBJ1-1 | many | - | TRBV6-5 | TGTGCCAGCAGTTACTCCGGGGTCCACACTGAAGCTTTCTTT | CASSYSGVHTEAFF
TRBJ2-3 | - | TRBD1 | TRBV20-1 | TGCAGTGCTAGGTCCCCCGGGGGTTACAGGGGGGGCACAGATACGCAGTATTTT | CSARSPGGYRGGTDTQYF
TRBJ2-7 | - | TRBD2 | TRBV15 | TGTGCCACCAGCAGACGAGAGGCGGGAGGACCGCAACTTACCTACGAGCAGTACTTC | CATSRREAGGPQLTYEQYF
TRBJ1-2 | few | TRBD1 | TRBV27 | TGTGCCAGCAGCTCGACAGGGTTTAACTATGGCTACACCTTC | CASSSTGFNYGYTF
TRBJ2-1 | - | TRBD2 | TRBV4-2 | TGTGCCAGCAGCCACGCGCTAGCGGGGCCATACAATGAGCAGTTCTTC | CASSHALAGPYNEQFF
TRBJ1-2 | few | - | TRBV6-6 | TGTGCCAGCAGTTACGGGCCCCGGGATGGCTACACCTTC | CASSYGPRDGYTF